The entry below describes one T cell receptor (beta chain). This entry comes from a study of Ad26.COV2.S vaccination and SARS-CoV-2 variants. Across the study: Participant was drawn from the COV1001 Ad26.COV2.S trial arm.

The data were produced by immunoSEQ multiplex PCR, yet TCRdb's version contains in-frame clones alone and is incomplete. The sample lists 500,000 or so clones; roughly nine tenths were seen once. Germline lookup yields CDR1 SGDLS and CDR2 YYNGEE. V was clipped by 7 bases and J by 4 bases, with 5 bases between them. CDR3 length equals 11 residues. Documented treatment: around 19 received Ad26.COV2.S at low or high dose, single or two shots; several received placebo; per-sample allocation not given. Specimen acquisition occurred on day 63 following the initial vaccine or placebo injection. Whoever gave the sample was an adult aged 18-55 years in Boston. Ad26 vector vaccine expressed Wuhan-strain SARS-CoV-2 spike.

This TCR came from a person between 18 and 59 years old who received the Ad26.COV2.S COVID-19 vaccine or a placebo. The chain links TRBV9 to TRBJ2-2; D not certain. The sequencing here drew on peripheral blood, taken in a trial of Ad26.COV2.S vaccine versus placebo. CDR3 amino acids: CASESTGELFF. The CDR3 DNA sequence: TGTGCCAGCGAGAGCACCGGGGAGCTGTTTTTT. Using reference TRBV9 and TRBJ2-2 for the parts outside the CDR3, the full variable domain is DSGVTQTPKHLITATGQRVTLRCSPRSGDLSVYWYQQSLDQGLQFLIQYYNGEERAKGNILERFSAQQFPDLHSELNLSSLELGDSALYFCASESTGELFFGEGSRLTVL.